This section outlines one T cell receptor (beta chain) sequence together with its context. Its matching antigen is unknown. Libraries were prepared by immunoSEQ multiplex PCR; TCRdb keeps only in-frame clonotypes and omits some of them. This sample has about 500,000 clones; about 88% occur once, and the top ten carry under 2%. The V segment lost 4 bases and the J segment 8 bases; nucleotides outside the gene matches: 4. Germline values: CDR1 SGHDN, CDR2 FVKESK. This CDR3 region has 13 residues. Treatment defined: approximately 18 received Ad26.COV2.S at low or high dose, single or two shots; 5 received placebo; per-sample allocation not given. Repertoires come from day 63 after the first vaccine or placebo injection. Expressing Wuhan-strain SARS-CoV-2 spike, an Ad26 vector served as the vaccine. This entry comes from a study of Ad26.COV2.S vaccination and SARS-CoV-2 variants. Study-wide points: People who got the vaccine or the placebo had similar non-spike TCR breadth.

The sample here was peripheral blood, taken in a trial of Ad26.COV2.S vaccine versus placebo. V is TRBV14 and J is TRBJ2-3; 9 bases are shared with TRBD1. The TCR comes from a person aged 18-65 years who received the Ad26.COV2.S COVID-19 vaccine or a placebo. CDR3 sequence: CASSRSGQGTQYF. For the CDR3, the DNA is TGTGCCAGCAGCCGGTCGGGACAGGGTACGCAGTATTTT.